This record looks at one T cell receptor beta chain sequence and its context. These data are taken from a study of blood T cell repertoires in COVID-19. Looking at the study overall: COVID-19 samples from acute and convalescent phases originated in the United States, Italy and Spain.

The CDR3 has 18 amino acids. Germline CDR1 and CDR2: LGHDT and YNNKEL (reference sequence). Trimming at V came to 0 bases and at J to 1 base, leaving 9 bases not matched to a gene. Original processing notes: Estimates of nucleated cell counts were drawn from the amplification of reference gene primers. Some clones are missing from TCRdb's copy, which holds only in-frame ones; the method was immunoSEQ multiplex PCR. From that table come the V and J calls and clone size; the DNA was used to work out D and trimming. Here the sample spans 390,000 or so clones, roughly 85% being singletons. The receptor was derived from a woman in her twenties or thirties with active or convalescent COVID-19. The chain links TRBV3-1 (or the pseudogene TRBV3-2) to TRBJ1-5; 7 nucleotides match TRBD1. Material: peripheral blood. DNA for the CDR3: TGTGCCAGCAGCCAAGACTACAGGGGCCGGGGAAGCAATCAGCCCCAGCATTTT. It translates to CASSQDYRGRGSNQPQHF.